This T cell receptor beta chain was captured in a study of Tregs in tolerant kidney transplant recipients. Only in-frame clones appear in the TCRdb table, and some are missing; sequencing was by immunoSEQ multiplex PCR. This sample's table has some 30,000 clones. Recipients received nonmyeloablative bone marrow transplants from related graft donors, with transient mixed chimerism. The CDR3 runs to 13 residues. Germline assignment: CDR1 SGHRS and CDR2 YFSETQ. With respect to this clone: The read is 3 residues too short to cover the CDR3 end, so that end is filled in from the germline J gene.

Sequenced here: CD4+ T cells from blood (PBMCs), sampled 24 months after the transplant. The TCR comes from a human patient who received a combined kidney and bone marrow transplant. Some of the T cells might come from the graft donor. The chain has TRBV5-1 and TRBJ2-3, with a weak D call TRBD1 (6 bases). CDR3 bases read: TGCGCCAGCAGCTTGGACTCCGGGACAACG. This encodes CASSLDSGTT. The whole CDR3 reads CASSLDSGTTQYF.